This TCR beta chain is drawn from a study of T cell responses to AZD1222 COVID-19 vaccine. Study-wide background: Both about-4-week and about-12-week second-dose recipients were combined.

Points from the study as a whole: White British people made up most donors, females outnumbered males, and clonal diversity was possibly underestimated. Seropositive AZD1222 recipients at baseline numbered only five or six. Unmutated variant regions reportedly attract nearly half of all spike-specific TCRs.

The table came from immunoSEQ multiplex PCR; TCRdb's copy has only in-frame clones and leaves some out. Among roughly 120,000 clones, 88% were seen once, and the ten largest hold around 1.6%. Germline CDR1 is SNHLY and CDR2 is FYNNEI. The J segment lost 10 bases and the V segment lost 4 bases, leaving 12 bases of the junction unmatched. The length of the CDR3 is 14 residues. In the case of this clone: The target antigen is unknown.

The sequence came from an adult in good health. The sample here was peripheral blood, taken on day 0 of AZD1222 vaccination. The chain has TRBV2 and TRBJ1-2; 7 bases are shared with TRBD1. CDR3 DNA: TGTGCCAGCAGTGTTTTCAGGGGGAGCGTTTTCTACACCTTC. Its protein is CASSVFRGSVFYTF.